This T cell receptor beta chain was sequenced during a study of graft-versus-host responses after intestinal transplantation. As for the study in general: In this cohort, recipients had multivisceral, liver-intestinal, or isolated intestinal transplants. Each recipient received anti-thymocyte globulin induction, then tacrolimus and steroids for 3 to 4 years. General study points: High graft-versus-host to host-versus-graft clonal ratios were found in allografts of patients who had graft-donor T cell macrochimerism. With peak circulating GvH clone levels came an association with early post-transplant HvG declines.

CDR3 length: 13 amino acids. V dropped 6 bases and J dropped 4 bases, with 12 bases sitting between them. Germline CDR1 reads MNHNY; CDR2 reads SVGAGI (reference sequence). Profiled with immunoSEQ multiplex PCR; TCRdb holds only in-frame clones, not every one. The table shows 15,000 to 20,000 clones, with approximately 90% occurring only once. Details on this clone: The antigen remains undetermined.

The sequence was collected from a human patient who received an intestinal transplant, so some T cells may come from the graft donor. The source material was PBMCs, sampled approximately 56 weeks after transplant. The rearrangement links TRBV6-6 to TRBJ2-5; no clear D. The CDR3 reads CASRASSRETQYF. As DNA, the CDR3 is TGTGCCAGCAGAGCCTCTTCACGAGAGACCCAGTACTTC.